One sample yielded the 28 T cell receptor beta chains listed below, sequenced in a study of cytotoxic CD8 clonotypes in ibrutinib-treated CLL. Some clones are missing from TCRdb's copy, which holds only in-frame ones; the method was immunoSEQ multiplex PCR. The sample carries more than 200,000 clones, 60% to 80% recorded once. Material: PBMCs, obtained after 12 months of ibrutinib treatment. The receptor source for this set is a human donor with chronic lymphocytic leukemia.

This sequence joins TRBV6-5 and TRBJ1-2, with a possible D match to TRBD1 (5 bases). CDR3 length: 15 amino acids. CDR1 is MNHEY and CDR2 is SVGAGI in the germline V gene. V was clipped by 10 bases and J by 0 bases, with 18 bases between them. The CDR3 protein is CATPRWGRANYGYTF. CDR3 bases: TGTGCCACCCCCCGTTGGGGACGTGCTAACTATGGCTACACCTTC.

The V call is TRBV27, the J call TRBJ1-1; D may be TRBD1 (6 bases). Trimming left V 5 bases short and J 5 bases short, with 12 bases between. CDR1 MNHEY and CDR2 SMNVEV come from the germline V gene (reference sequence). This CDR3 comprises 13 residues. The CDR3: CASSMKGGTEAFF. CDR3 in DNA: TGTGCCAGCAGTATGAAAGGGGGTACTGAAGCTTTCTTT.

The chain links TRBV15 to TRBJ1-6; 7 nucleotides line up with TRBD1. The germline gives CDR1 LNHNV, CDR2 YYDKDF (reference sequence). V dropped 5 bases and J dropped 0; count of bases not matched to a gene: 10. This CDR3 contains 18 residues. CDR3 in amino acids: CATSPRTGSSSYNSPLHF. CDR3 DNA sequence: TGTGCCACCAGCCCCCGGACAGGTTCGTCCTCCTATAATTCACCCCTCCACTTT.

The J gene is TRBJ2-7, the V gene TRBV21-1; the tabulated D call, TRBD1, remains unverified against the DNA. TRBV21-1 is labeled a pseudogene. This CDR3 contains 19 residues. CDR3 in amino acids: CASSKEDREVSTIPPTGDF. The CDR3 nucleotides are TGTGCCAGCAGCAAAGAGGATAGGGAAGTAAGTACTATTCCACCTACAGGGGACTTC.

This clone was seen just once. This chain connects TRBV11-2 to TRBJ2-1, with no clear D. The CDR3 extends over 13 amino acids. V lost 0 bases and J lost 6, with 6 bases in between. CDR1 is SGHAT and CDR2 is FQNNGV in the germline V gene. CDR3 nucleotide sequence: TGTGCCAGCAGCTTAGATCAGGCCAATGAGCAGTTCTTC. This sequence encodes CASSLDQANEQFF.

This clone was recorded once. This rearrangement joins TRBV28 to TRBJ2-1; possibly TRBD2 for D (5 bases). Between the trimmed V and J ends, which lost 6 bases and 3 bases, there was a span of 9 bases. The CDR3 contains 13 residues. Germline-derived CDR1 and CDR2 are MDHEN and SYDVKM. This chain's CDR3 is CASRDTSYNEQFF. The CDR3 bases are TGTGCCAGCAGAGACACTAGCTACAATGAGCAGTTCTTC.

Only one count was recorded for this clone. This rearrangement joins TRBV4-2 to TRBJ2-3; D is ambiguous. The CDR3 is 14 residues long. CDR1 is LGHNA and CDR2 is YNFKEQ in the germline V gene. Trimming took off 0 bases at V and 0 bases at J, with 4 bases between the two ends. CDR3 nucleotide sequence: TGTGCCAGCAGCCAAGAGCTCAGCACAGATACGCAGTATTTT. It codes for CASSQELSTDTQYF.

The chain links TRBV5-1 to TRBJ2-1; D is undetermined. In germline, CDR1 is SGHRS, CDR2 YFSETQ. CDR3 length equals 16 residues. Trimming pared 0 bases from V and 0 bases from J, leaving 10 bases between. In DNA form, the CDR3 reads TGCGCCAGCAGCTTGGGACGGGCCGTCTCCTACAATGAGCAGTTCTTC. It specifies CASSLGRAVSYNEQFF.

The CDR3 region is CASSVGLAATGELFF. DNA for the CDR3: TGTGCCAGCAGTGTGGGACTAGCGGCCACCGGGGAGCTGTTTTTT. The chain combines TRBV2 with TRBJ2-2; 11 nucleotides line up with TRBD2. The CDR3 is 15 residues long. In germline, CDR1 is SNHLY, CDR2 FYNNEI. V shed 4 bases and J 4 bases; nucleotides not matched to a gene: 2.

This chain uses TRBV18 with TRBJ2-7, with no clear D. The ends were cut back, 9 bases at V and 3 bases at J, with 15 bases in the middle. CDR1 and CDR2 (germline): KGHSH, LQKENI. This CDR3 is built from 13 residues. As DNA, the CDR3 is TGTGCCAGTTCCCTTAGTCCACTCTACGAGCAGTACTTC. It is translated as CASSLSPLYEQYF.

The chain uses TRBV11-2 and TRBJ1-3, with 7 positions matching TRBD1. Germline V gene sequence: CDR1 SGHAT, CDR2 FQNNGV. The CDR3 loop spans 15 amino acids. V dropped 5 bases and J dropped 5; count of bases not matched to a gene: 9. CDR3: CASSPTRDSRNTIYF. CDR3 bases: TGTGCCAGCAGCCCCACCCGGGACAGCCGAAACACCATATATTTT.

The chain is built from TRBV27 and TRBJ1-1; D is undetermined. The CDR3 is 13 amino acids. Germline CDR1 MNHEY, CDR2 SMNVEV (reference sequence). Trimming left V 6 bases short and J 4 bases short, with 12 bases between. CDR3 DNA sequence: TGTGCCAGCAGAGTCTCAAGGGCCACTGAAGCTTTCTTT. This codes for CASRVSRATEAFF.

The chain has TRBV9 and TRBJ2-7, with no clear D. Germline V gene sequence: CDR1 SGDLS, CDR2 YYNGEE. The CDR3 length is 16 residues. V was shortened by 0 bases and J by 3 bases, with 16 bases between the two germline ends. The chain's CDR3 is CASSVGPDTGIYEQYF. In DNA, the CDR3 is TGTGCCAGCAGCGTAGGGCCCGACACGGGTATCTACGAGCAGTACTTC. Together with reference TRBV9 and TRBJ2-7, the CDR3 gives the full variable domain: DSGVTQTPKHLITATGQRVTLRCSPRSGDLSVYWYQQSLDQGLQFLIQYYNGEERAKGNILERFSAQQFPDLHSELNLSSLELGDSALYFCASSVGPDTGIYEQYFGPGTRLTVT.

V gene TRBV5-1 combines with J gene TRBJ1-3; weak D call: TRBD1 (6 bases). CDR1 and CDR2 (germline): SGHRS, YFSETQ. Between the trimmed V and J ends, which lost 0 bases and 5 bases, there was a span of 12 bases. The CDR3 has 15 residues. CDR3 amino acids: CASSLGQGHRNTIYF. CDR3 sequence (DNA): TGCGCCAGCAGCTTGGGGCAGGGGCATCGAAACACCATATATTTT.

The rearrangement links TRBV6-5 to TRBJ2-3; 7 nucleotides line up with TRBD1. CDR3 length: 15 residues. With V trimmed by 5 bases and J by 0 bases, 5 bases remained unmatched. Germline CDR1 MNHEY, CDR2 SVGAGI. This CDR3 reads CASSVQGQSTDTQYF. The CDR3 nucleotides read TGTGCCAGCAGTGTACAGGGGCAGAGCACAGATACGCAGTATTTT.

The chain links TRBV7-2 to TRBJ2-1; 9 nucleotides agree with TRBD2. The CDR3 is made up of 19 amino acids. The V gene end was trimmed by 0 bases and the J gene end by 5 bases; junction bases not matched to a gene: 14. Germline CDR1 is SGHTA and CDR2 is FQGNSA. The CDR3 spells CASSLATLLSGGVNNEQFF. DNA for the CDR3: TGTGCCAGCAGCTTAGCCACCCTCCTTAGCGGGGGCGTGAACAATGAGCAGTTCTTC.

This chain connects TRBV15 to TRBJ2-1; TRBD1 matches 10 bases. V dropped 3 bases and J dropped 15; count of bases not matched to a gene: 8. CDR1 is LNHNV, CDR2 YYDKDF, per germline (reference sequence). This CDR3 is built from 13 residues. CDR3 residues: CATSRERQGAMFF. As DNA, the CDR3 is TGTGCCACCAGCAGGGAAAGACAGGGGGCTATGTTCTTC.

This chain links TRBV6-5 with TRBJ1-1; maybe TRBD1 (5 bases). This CDR3 has 14 residues. V lost 2 bases and J 4 bases, leaving 11 bases between the germline ends. Per germline, CDR1 MNHEY and CDR2 SVGAGI. CDR3 in DNA: TGTGCCAGCAGTTACACGACAGTTGTCACTGAAGCTTTCTTT. It codes for CASSYTTVVTEAFF.

The table lists this clone with a few counts. The J gene is TRBJ2-7, the V gene TRBV19; TRBD1 agrees at 7 bases. This CDR3 region has 12 residues. With V trimmed by 6 bases and J by 5 bases, 4 bases remained unmatched. Germline V CDR1 and CDR2: LNHDA, SQIVND (reference sequence). The chain's CDR3 is CASSEGQDEQYF. As DNA, the CDR3 is TGTGCCAGTAGCGAAGGACAGGACGAGCAGTACTTC.

The gene calls are TRBV10-3 and TRBJ1-1; TRBD1 matches 7 bases. CDR1 ENHRY and CDR2 SYGVKD come from the germline V gene. The CDR3 has 13 amino acids. The junction had 4 bases not matched to a gene; V was cut back by 6 bases and J by 3 bases. The CDR3 here is CAIRNDRDTEAFF. The CDR3 DNA sequence: TGTGCCATCAGGAACGACAGGGACACTGAAGCTTTCTTT.

The J gene is TRBJ2-3, the V gene TRBV11-2; D may be TRBD1 (6 bases). The CDR3 consists of 16 residues. V gave up 1 base and J gave up 6 bases, with 17 bases separating them. Germline values: CDR1 SGHAT, CDR2 FQNNGV. The CDR3 loop reads CASSLGVSGVSDTQYF. CDR3 coding DNA: TGTGCCAGCAGCTTAGGGGTTTCAGGGGTTAGCGATACGCAGTATTTT.

This clone was picked up one time. The V gene is TRBV9, the J gene TRBJ2-6; no clear D gene. Germline lookup yields CDR1 SGDLS and CDR2 YYNGEE. The CDR3 loop spans 17 amino acids. The V gene lost 0 bases and the J gene lost 0 bases, with 10 bases spanning the gap. The CDR3 is CASSVGGPNSGANVLTF. CDR3 DNA: TGTGCCAGCAGCGTAGGAGGACCGAACTCTGGGGCCAACGTCCTGACTTTC.

The chain uses TRBV7-2 and TRBJ2-1; a weak D match, TRBD2 (6 bases). CDR1 and CDR2 from the germline V gene are SGHTA and FQGNSA. Deletions cut 5 bases from V and 4 bases from J, with 18 bases between. The CDR3 spans 16 residues. CDR3 residues: CASSPVGPSAYNEQFF. The DNA of the CDR3 is TGTGCCAGCAGCCCAGTGGGGCCTAGCGCATACAATGAGCAGTTCTTC.

CDR3 region: CASSREGANTGELFF. In DNA, the CDR3 is TGTGCCAGCAGCCGCGAGGGGGCGAACACCGGGGAGCTGTTTTTT. The chain is built from TRBV6-5 and TRBJ2-2; D perhaps matches TRBD1 (6 bases). In germline, CDR1 is MNHEY, CDR2 SVGAGI. Trimming shortened V by 6 bases and J by 0 bases, and 11 bases separated the two germline ends. CDR3 length equals 15 residues.

The rearrangement uses TRBV18 and TRBJ2-5, with D perhaps given as TRBD1 or TRBD2 (5 bases each). Trimming removed 4 bases from V and 5 bases from J, with 14 bases in between. The CDR3 spans 14 residues. Germline assignment: CDR1 KGHSH and CDR2 LQKENI. The CDR3 loop reads CASSLPGPGETQYF. CDR3 bases: TGTGCCAGCTCACTACCGGGGCCAGGGGAGACCCAGTACTTC.

This clone was observed many times. Other nucleotide sequences from this sample produce the same CDR3. This chain links TRBV6-1 with TRBJ2-5, with 12 nucleotides matching TRBD2. V shed 2 bases and J 2 bases; nucleotides not matched to a gene: 0. The CDR3 extends over 15 amino acids. The germline gives CDR1 MNHNS, CDR2 SASEGT. The CDR3 DNA sequence: TGTGCCAGCAGTGAACTAGCGGGGGGGCAAGAGACCCAGTACTTC. It encodes CASSELAGGQETQYF.

The rearrangement links TRBV5-1 to TRBJ2-3; no firm D call. CDR3 length: 13 amino acids. V shed 2 bases and J shed 2 bases, with 6 bases lying between them. CDR1 is SGHRS and CDR2 is YFSETQ in the germline V gene. CDR3 sequence (DNA): TGCGCCAGCAGCTTTCAGACCACAGATACGCAGTATTTT. Amino acids: CASSFQTTDTQYF.

The J gene is TRBJ2-5, the V gene TRBV5-1, with 8 bases that match TRBD2. The CDR3 consists of 17 residues. The V gene's germline CDR1 is SGHRS and CDR2 YFSETQ. V was clipped by 4 bases and J by 5 bases; unmatched bases: 16. Here the CDR3 DNA reads TGCGCCAGCAGCGTGTCCGGGACTAGACTAGGAACGGAGACCCAGTACTTC. Amino acids: CASSVSGTRLGTETQYF. Based on the CDR3 plus reference TRBV5-1 and TRBJ2-5, the full variable domain is KAGVTQTPRYLIKTRGQQVTLSCSPISGHRSVSWYQQTPGQGLQFLFEYFSETQRNKGNFPGRFSGRQFSNSRSEMNVSTLELGDSALYLCASSVSGTRLGTETQYFGPGTRLLVL.